The T cell receptor (beta chain) described here comes from a study of chemoradiotherapy in HPV16-positive cancers. Broader study findings: For HPV16-positive patients, expanding HPV-responsive T cells associated with longer recurrence-free survival.

There are 13 residues in the CDR3. Looked up from germline, CDR1 is MNHEY and CDR2 is SMNVEV (reference sequence). About this clone itself: Its antigen is not identified. One junction end does not reproduce the germline sequence, and a read error may be involved. Distinct nucleotide sequences in the sample also encode this CDR3.

Measured with immunoSEQ multiplex PCR; TCRdb has only the in-frame clones, and not every one. The table lists tens of thousands of clones, about 90% of them singletons, with 3.5% to 4.5% in the top ten. The material was blood, obtained from a patient who underwent chemoradiotherapy. This clonotype was sampled from a human donor with HPV-associated anogenital cancer. This rearrangement joins TRBV27 to TRBJ2-2, with TRBD1 as a possible D gene (5 bases). The CDR3 DNA reads TGCGCCAGCAGTTTCGGACAAACCGGGGAGCTGTTTTTT. This encodes CASSFGQTGELFF.